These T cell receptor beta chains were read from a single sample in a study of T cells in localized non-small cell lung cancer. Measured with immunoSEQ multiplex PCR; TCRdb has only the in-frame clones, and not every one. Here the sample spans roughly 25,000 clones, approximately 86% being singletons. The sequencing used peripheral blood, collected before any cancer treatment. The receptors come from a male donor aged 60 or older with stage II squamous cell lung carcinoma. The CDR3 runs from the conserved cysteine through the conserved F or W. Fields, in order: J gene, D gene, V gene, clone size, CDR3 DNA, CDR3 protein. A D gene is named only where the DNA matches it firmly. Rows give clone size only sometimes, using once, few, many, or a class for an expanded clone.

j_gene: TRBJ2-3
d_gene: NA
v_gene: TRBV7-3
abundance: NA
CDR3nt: TGTGCCAGCAGTTTTACAGGGGGGGAAGATACGCAGTATTTT
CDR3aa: CASSFTGGEDTQYF

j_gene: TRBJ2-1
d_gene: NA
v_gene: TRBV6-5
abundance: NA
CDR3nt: TGTGCCAGCAGTTCCTCGTGGGGAAGCTACAATGAGCAGTTCTTC
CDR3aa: CASSSSWGSYNEQFF

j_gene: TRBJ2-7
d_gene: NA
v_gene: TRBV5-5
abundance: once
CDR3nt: TGTGCCAGCAGCTTGGTCCCGAGCTCCTACGAGCAGTACTTC
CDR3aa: CASSLVPSSYEQYF

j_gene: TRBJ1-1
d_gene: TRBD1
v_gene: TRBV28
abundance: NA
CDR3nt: TGTGCCAGCAGTTTTTTGCGGGACAGGGATTTTTCCACTGAAGCTTTCTTT
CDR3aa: CASSFLRDRDFSTEAFF

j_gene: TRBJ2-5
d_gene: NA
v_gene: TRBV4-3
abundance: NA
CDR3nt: TGCGCCAGCAGTCCCCGGGACCCGAGGTACCAAGAGACCCAGTACTTC
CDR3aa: CASSPRDPRYQETQYF

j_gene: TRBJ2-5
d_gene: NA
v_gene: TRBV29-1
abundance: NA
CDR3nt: TGCAGCCAGCTAATACAAGAGACCCAGTACTTC
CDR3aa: CSQLIQETQYF

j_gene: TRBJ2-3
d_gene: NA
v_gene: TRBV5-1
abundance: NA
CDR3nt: TGCGCCAGCAGCTTGGCGGTTGATACGCAGTATTTT
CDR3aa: CASSLAVDTQYF

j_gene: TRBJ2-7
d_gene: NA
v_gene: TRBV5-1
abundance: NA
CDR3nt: TGCGCCAGCAGCTTGGCCGGGCAGGGCGGCGAGCAGTACTTC
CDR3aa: CASSLAGQGGEQYF

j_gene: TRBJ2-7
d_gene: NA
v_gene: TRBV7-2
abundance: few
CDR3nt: TGTGCCAGCAGCTTAACGGCTCCAGACTACGAGCAGTACTTC
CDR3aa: CASSLTAPDYEQYF

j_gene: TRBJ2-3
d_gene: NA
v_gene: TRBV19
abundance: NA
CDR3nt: TGTGCCAGTAGTATAAGGCGTCTAGCGAGCACAGATACGCAGTATTTT
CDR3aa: CASSIRRLASTDTQYF

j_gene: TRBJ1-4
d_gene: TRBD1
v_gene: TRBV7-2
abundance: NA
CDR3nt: TGTGCCAGCAGCTCCCCGGGACAGGGGAGTGAAAAACTGTTTTTT
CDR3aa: CASSSPGQGSEKLFF

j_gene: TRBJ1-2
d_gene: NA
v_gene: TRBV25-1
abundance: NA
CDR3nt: TGTGCCAGCAGTGAATTGCAGGGAAGACGTGTCGGCTACACCTTC
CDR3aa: CASSELQGRRVGYTF

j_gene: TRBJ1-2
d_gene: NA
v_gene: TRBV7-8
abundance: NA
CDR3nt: TGTGCCAGCAGCTTAAAAACAGGCTATGGCTACACCTTC
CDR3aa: CASSLKTGYGYTF

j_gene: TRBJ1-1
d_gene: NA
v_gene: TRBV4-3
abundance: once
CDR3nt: TGCGCCAGCAGCCAAGAAGTTCAGCGGATTGGCAGGGAGGCTGAAGCTTTCTTT
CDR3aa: CASSQEVQRIGREAEAFF

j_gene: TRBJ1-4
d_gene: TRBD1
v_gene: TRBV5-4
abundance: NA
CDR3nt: TGTGCCAGCAGCTTGAAGGGACAGGGAGGGGAAAAACTGTTTTTT
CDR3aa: CASSLKGQGGEKLFF

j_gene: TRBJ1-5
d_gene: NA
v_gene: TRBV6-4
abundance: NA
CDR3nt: TGTGCCATCCCCCTTGGGGGGGGGCTTAGCAATCAGCCCCAGCATTTT
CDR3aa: CAIPLGGGLSNQPQHF